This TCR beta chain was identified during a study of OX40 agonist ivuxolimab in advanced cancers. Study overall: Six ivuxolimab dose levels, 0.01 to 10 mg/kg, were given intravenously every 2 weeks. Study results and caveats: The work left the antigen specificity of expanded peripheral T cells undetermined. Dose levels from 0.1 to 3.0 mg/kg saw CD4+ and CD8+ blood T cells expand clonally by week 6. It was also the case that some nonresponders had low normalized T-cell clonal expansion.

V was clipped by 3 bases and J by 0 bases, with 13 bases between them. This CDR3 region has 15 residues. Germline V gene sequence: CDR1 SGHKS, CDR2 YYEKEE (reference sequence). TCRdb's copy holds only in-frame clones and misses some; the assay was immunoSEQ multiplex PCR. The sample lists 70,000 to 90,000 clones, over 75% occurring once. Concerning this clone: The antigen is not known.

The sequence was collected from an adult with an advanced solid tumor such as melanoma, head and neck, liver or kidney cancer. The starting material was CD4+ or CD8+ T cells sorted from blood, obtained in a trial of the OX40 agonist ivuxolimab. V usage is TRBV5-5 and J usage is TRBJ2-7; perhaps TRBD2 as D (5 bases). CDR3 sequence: CASSWVEGHSYEQYF. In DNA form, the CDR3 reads TGTGCCAGCAGCTGGGTTGAGGGTCACTCCTACGAGCAGTACTTC.